A single sample is the source of the 4 T cell receptor beta chains below, sequenced in a study of technical replicates of blood from four donors. Method: immunoSEQ multiplex PCR; TCRdb's copy keeps in-frame clones and lacks some. The data hold fewer than 85,000 clones, with approximately 94% observed a single time. The sample consisted of T cells isolated from PBMCs. The receptor source for this set is a human donor in good health.

V is TRBV27 and J is TRBJ2-7; tentative D call: TRBD1 (5 bases). The CDR3 length is 14 residues. CDR1 and CDR2 from the germline V gene are MNHEY and SMNVEV (reference sequence). The V and J ends lost 4 bases and 5 bases respectively, with 15 bases between them. The CDR3 DNA is TGTGCCAGCAGTTCCCACCCCAGGGTGGACGAGCAGTACTTC. Translating it yields CASSSHPRVDEQYF.

The chain joins TRBV14 to TRBJ1-4; no clear D. V lost 4 bases and J 6 bases, leaving 12 bases between the germline ends. The CDR3 is made up of 14 amino acids. Germline CDR1 is SGHDN and CDR2 is FVKESK. CDR3 nucleotide sequence: TGTGCCAGCAGCCTCTTACTGGGAGATGAAAAACTGTTTTTT. Protein product: CASSLLLGDEKLFF.

This rearrangement joins TRBV11-3 to TRBJ1-2, with TRBD1 matching 9 bases. Germline V gene sequence: CDR1 SGHNT, CDR2 YENEEA. The V gene end was trimmed by 3 bases and the J gene end by 1 base; junction bases not matched to a gene: 6. The CDR3 consists of 16 residues. In DNA, the CDR3 is TGTGCCAGCAGCTTCCACAGGGGGCGAATTAACTATGGCTACACCTTC. Residues: CASSFHRGRINYGYTF.

J is TRBJ2-3 and V is TRBV11-2; D is possibly TRBD2 (6 bases). CDR3 length: 17 amino acids. Germline loops: CDR1 SGHAT, CDR2 FQNNGV. Trimming left V 0 bases short and J 0 bases short, with 13 bases between. CDR3 sequence reads: CASSLDRDGSSTDTQYF. Here the CDR3 DNA reads TGTGCCAGCAGCTTAGATAGGGACGGGAGTAGCACAGATACGCAGTATTTT.